This T cell receptor beta chain was documented in a study of patients and donors after allogeneic stem cell transplantation. Trimming cost V 2 bases and J 7 bases, with 18 bases left between them. The length of the CDR3 is 15 residues. Germline assignment: CDR1 SNHLY and CDR2 FYNNEI. TCRdb used MiXCR to reprocess the RT-PCR reads, holding one entry per CDR3 protein. This table holds some 960,000 distinct CDR3 sequences, approximately 19% found once. The gene calls are TRBV2 and TRBJ2-7; either TRBD1 or TRBD2 may fit D (6 bases each). The receptor was isolated from a human donor who was either an allogeneic HSCT recipient or a stem cell or donor lymphocyte infusion donor (not recorded which). It is not recorded whose cells these are; they may come from a transplant donor. Sequences were obtained from blood, either unsorted or a sorted T cell fraction (not recorded which). The CDR3 DNA reads TGTGCCAGCAGTGAATTGGGGGGCCCCAGGGGTGAGCAGTACTTC. Translation: CASSELGGPRGEQYF.